Listed here are 10 T cell receptor beta chains from one sample, sequenced in a study of blood T cell repertoires in COVID-19. Only in-frame clones appear in the TCRdb table, and some are missing; sequencing was by immunoSEQ multiplex PCR. The table has 140,000 to 150,000 clones, over 70% seen once; the top ten hold just under 2%. The sequenced sample was peripheral blood. These receptors originate from a woman aged 55-69 years with acute or convalescent COVID-19.

The rearrangement uses TRBV19 and TRBJ2-5, with D possibly being TRBD2 (5 bases). The CDR3 has 13 amino acids. Germline CDR1 is LNHDA and CDR2 is SQIVND (reference sequence). Trimming left V 7 bases short and J 4 bases short, with 13 bases between. CDR3 in amino acids: CASTDILGETQYF. In nucleotides, the CDR3 is TGTGCCAGTACCGATATACTAGGAGAGACCCAGTACTTC.

The gene calls are TRBV7-9 and TRBJ2-7, with TRBD1 identical over 11 bases. The CDR3 is made up of 15 amino acids. Germline V gene data show CDR1 as SEHNR and CDR2 as FQNEAQ (reference sequence). Germline trimming cut 6 bases from V and 5 bases from J; bases unmatched to any gene: 9. The CDR3 sequence is CASSRGTGGSDEQYF. In DNA form, the CDR3 reads TGTGCCAGCAGTAGAGGGACAGGGGGTTCCGACGAGCAGTACTTC.

The V gene is TRBV19, the J gene TRBJ1-1; a weak D match, TRBD1 (6 bases). Per the germline V gene, CDR1 is LNHDA and CDR2 is SQIVND (reference sequence). The CDR3 totals 10 residues. The ends were cut back, 5 bases at V and 10 bases at J, with 8 bases in the middle. The CDR3 region is CASSDRRAFF. The CDR3 nucleotides read TGTGCCAGTAGTGACAGGAGAGCTTTCTTT.

The V gene is TRBV7-7, the J gene TRBJ2-2, with 8 bases matching TRBD1. The CDR3 is made up of 15 amino acids. V shed 5 bases and J 5 bases; nucleotides not matched to a gene: 7. Germline V gene lookup returns CDR1 SSHAT and CDR2 FNYEAQ (reference sequence). In DNA, the CDR3 is TGTGCCAGCAGCCCGACAGGGGCGGTGACCGGGGAGCTGTTTTTT. Residues: CASSPTGAVTGELFF. The full variable domain, with the rest looked up from reference TRBV7-7 and TRBJ2-2, is GAGVSQSPRYKVTKRGQDVTLRCDPISSHATLYWYQQALGQGPEFLTYFNYEAQPDKSGLPSDRFSAERPEGSISTLTIQRTEQRDSAMYRCASSPTGAVTGELFFGEGSRLTVL.

V is TRBV5-4 and J is TRBJ2-3; 11 bases line up with TRBD2. Germline CDR1 reads SGHNT; CDR2 reads YYREEE (reference sequence). This CDR3 contains 16 residues. The ends lost 4 bases at V and 4 bases at J; junction bases unmatched: 8. This chain's CDR3 is CASSETSGRGADTQYF. The CDR3 DNA sequence: TGTGCCAGCAGCGAAACTAGCGGGAGAGGGGCAGATACGCAGTATTTT.

The gene calls are TRBV2 and TRBJ1-5; 10 bases align to TRBD1. CDR1 is SNHLY, CDR2 FYNNEI, per germline. The CDR3 extends over 16 amino acids. The V and J ends lost 2 bases and 3 bases, in that order; junction bases with no gene match: 4. DNA of the CDR3: TGTGCCAGCAGTGAATGGACAGGGGGTGACAATCAGCCCCAGCATTTT. Its translation: CASSEWTGGDNQPQHF.

This chain uses TRBV3-1 (or the pseudogene TRBV3-2) with TRBJ2-3; a weak D match, TRBD2 (6 bases). The V gene's germline CDR1 is LGHDT and CDR2 YNNKEL (reference sequence). V was pared by 6 bases and J by 2 bases, with 18 bases between. The length of the CDR3 is 16 residues. Here the CDR3 reads CASSPGTGVTTDTQYF. CDR3 DNA: TGTGCCAGCAGTCCTGGTACGGGGGTGACCACAGATACGCAGTATTTT.

The chain employs TRBV7-3 and TRBJ2-1; D call uncertain. The germline gives CDR1 SGHTA, CDR2 FQGTGA. The CDR3 has 13 residues. The V gene lost 2 bases and the J gene lost 15 bases, with 17 bases spanning the gap. The CDR3 is CASSLLTAERMFF. For the CDR3, the DNA is TGTGCCAGCAGCTTATTAACGGCAGAGAGGATGTTCTTC. The full variable domain, rest sourced from reference TRBV7-3 and TRBJ2-1, is GAGVSQTPSNKVTEKGKYVELRCDPISGHTALYWYRQSLGQGPEFLIYFQGTGAADDSGLPNDRFFAVRPEGSVSTLKIQRTERGDSAVYLCASSLLTAERMFFGPGTRLTVL.

The chain carries TRBV10-3 and TRBJ1-2; tentatively, D is TRBD1 (6 bases). There are 14 residues in the CDR3. Germline V CDR1 and CDR2: ENHRY, SYGVKD. V lost 5 bases, J lost 5 bases, and 15 bases lay in between. The CDR3, as DNA: TGTGCCATCAGTATTACAGGGATTGGGTATGGCTACACCTTC. Its protein is CAISITGIGYGYTF.

The V and J genes are TRBV18 and TRBJ2-3; a weak D match, TRBD2 (5 bases). V was clipped by 3 bases and J by 2 bases, with 18 bases between them. Germline loops: CDR1 KGHSH, CDR2 LQKENI. The CDR3 covers 17 residues. The CDR3 reads CASSPALAVLNTDTQYF. The CDR3 DNA is TGTGCCAGCTCACCGGCTCTAGCCGTCCTTAACACAGATACGCAGTATTTT.